This T cell receptor beta chain emerged from a study of blood T cell repertoires in COVID-19. The ends were cut back, 1 base at V and 13 bases at J, with 7 bases in the middle. This CDR3 spans 11 amino acids. Germline V lookup: CDR1 LNHDA, CDR2 SQIVND (reference sequence). Clones were sequenced by immunoSEQ multiplex PCR, and TCRdb holds only the in-frame ones, with some missing. Here the sample spans about 200,000 clones, roughly 80% being singletons. Source material: peripheral blood. This sequence was found in a woman older than 75 with acute or convalescent COVID-19. The chain joins TRBV19 to TRBJ1-4, with D tentatively TRBD1 (6 bases). This chain's CDR3 is CASSIGTALFF. The CDR3 DNA is TGTGCCAGTAGTATAGGGACAGCACTGTTTTTT.